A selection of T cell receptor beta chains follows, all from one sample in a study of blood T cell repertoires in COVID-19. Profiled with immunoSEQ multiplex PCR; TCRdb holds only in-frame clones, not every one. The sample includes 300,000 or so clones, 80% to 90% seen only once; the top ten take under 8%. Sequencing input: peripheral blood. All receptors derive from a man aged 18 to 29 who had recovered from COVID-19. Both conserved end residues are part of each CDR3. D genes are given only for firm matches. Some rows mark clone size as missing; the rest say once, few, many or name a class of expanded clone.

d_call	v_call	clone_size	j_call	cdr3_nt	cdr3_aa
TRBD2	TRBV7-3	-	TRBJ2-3	TGTGCCAGCAGCCCATCCCGACTAGCGGGGGCCCGCACAGATACGCAGTATTTT	CASSPSRLAGARTDTQYF
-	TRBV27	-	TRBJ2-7	TGTGCCAGCAGTTTATCCCGCCAGAGGAACTACGAGCAGTACTTC	CASSLSRQRNYEQYF
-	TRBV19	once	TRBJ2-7	TGTGCCAGTAGTATAGCTTGGGACTTTATCTACGAGCAGTACTTC	CASSIAWDFIYEQYF
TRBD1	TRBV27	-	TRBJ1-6	TGTGCCAGCAGTTGGGACAGGGGCAATTCACCCCTCCACTTT	CASSWDRGNSPLHF
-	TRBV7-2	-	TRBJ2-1	TGTGCCAGCAGTAAAACCCTCCCACAGTCTTTAAGTTACAATGAGCAGTTCTTC	CASSKTLPQSLSYNEQFF
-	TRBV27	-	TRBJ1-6	TGTGCCAGCAGTCTCAGGGATTCACCCCTCCACTTT	CASSLRDSPLHF
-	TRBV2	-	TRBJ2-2	TGTGCCAGCAGTCCGTCCGGGTTGGGCACCGGGGAGCTGTTTTTT	CASSPSGLGTGELFF
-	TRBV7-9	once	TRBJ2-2	TGTGCCAGCAGCGGCTCCCTGGACAGCGCGAACACCGGGGAGCTGTTTTTT	CASSGSLDSANTGELFF
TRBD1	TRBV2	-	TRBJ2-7	TGTGCCGGCAGACTCGGGACAGGGGCCCGCGAGCAGTACTTC	CAGRLGTGAREQYF
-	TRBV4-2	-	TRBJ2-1	TGTGCCAGCAGCCAAGATCGACTTGAGCAGTTCTTC	CASSQDRLEQFF
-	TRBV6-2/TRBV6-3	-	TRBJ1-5	TGTGCCAGCAGTTATCGTTTGTCCGGACAGAGCAATCAGCCCCAGCATTTT	CASSYRLSGQSNQPQHF
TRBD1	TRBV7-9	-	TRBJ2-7	TGTGCCAGCAGCCACCGGGACAGGGGTCCCTACGAGCAGTACTTC	CASSHRDRGPYEQYF
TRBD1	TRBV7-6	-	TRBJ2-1	TGTGCCAGCAGCTTAGCCCCCGGGACAGGGGTCAATGAGCAGTTCTTC	CASSLAPGTGVNEQFF
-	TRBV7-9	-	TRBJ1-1	TGTGCCAGCAGCTTAGTACCAGGGTTGGTCCCGGACACTGAAGCTTTCTTT	CASSLVPGLVPDTEAFF
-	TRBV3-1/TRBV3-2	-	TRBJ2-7	TGTGCCAGCAGCCGGGACACAATCTCCTACGAGCAGTACTTC	CASSRDTISYEQYF
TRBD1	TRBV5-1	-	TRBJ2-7	TGCGCCAGCAGCTCCGCTGGGACAGGGCGCTACGAGCAGTACTTC	CASSSAGTGRYEQYF
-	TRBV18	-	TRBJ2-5	TGTGCCAGCTCACCACCCCCCGGGGAGACCCAGTACTTC	CASSPPPGETQYF
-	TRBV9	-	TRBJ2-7	TGTGCCAGCAGCCCAGGCAACCTGGCGGGATCCTACGAGCAGTACTTC	CASSPGNLAGSYEQYF
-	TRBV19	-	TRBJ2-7	TGTGCCAGTAGTATAGGTCTGAGGAGCTCCTACGAGCAGTACTTC	CASSIGLRSSYEQYF
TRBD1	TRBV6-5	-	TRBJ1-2	TGTGCCAGCAGTTCACGACGACAGGGTTGGGGCTACACCTTC	CASSSRRQGWGYTF
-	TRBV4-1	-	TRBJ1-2	TGCGCCAGCAGCCGGTCGGGGGAGTTAAACTATGGCTACACCTTC	CASSRSGELNYGYTF
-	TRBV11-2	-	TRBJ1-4	TGTGCCAGCAGCTTAGTTACTGGGGGCGCTGAAAAACTGTTTTTT	CASSLVTGGAEKLFF
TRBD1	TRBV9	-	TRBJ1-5	TGTGCCAGCACCCCAGATGGGGCAGGGGGACAGCCCCAGCATTTT	CASTPDGAGGQPQHF
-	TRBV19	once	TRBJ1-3	TGTGCCAGTAGTATACTCAGCTCTGGAAACACCATATATTTT	CASSILSSGNTIYF
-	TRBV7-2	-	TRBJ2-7	TGTGCCAGCAGCCGTTCCGGCGAGCAGTACTTC	CASSRSGEQYF
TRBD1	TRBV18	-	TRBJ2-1	TGTGCCAGCTCACTTTCGCCCGGGACAGCCTACAATGAGCAGTTCTTC	CASSLSPGTAYNEQFF
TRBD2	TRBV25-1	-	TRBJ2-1	TGTGCCAGCAGGTTAACTAGCGGGGACCCTCACAATGAGCAGTTCTTC	CASRLTSGDPHNEQFF
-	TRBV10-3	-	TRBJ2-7	TGTGCCATCAGTTCAGTCTCCTACGAGCAGTACTTC	CAISSVSYEQYF
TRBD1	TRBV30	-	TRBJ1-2	TGTGCCTGGAGTGTATCCCGAAGGACAGCTCCAGGGGGGTATGGCTACACCTTC	CAWSVSRRTAPGGYGYTF
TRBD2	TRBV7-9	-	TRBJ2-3	TGTGCCAGCAGCTCCAAGCGGGAGGGCCTCACAGATACGCAGTATTTT	CASSSKREGLTDTQYF
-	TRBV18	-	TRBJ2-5	TGTGCCAGCTCCGCGACACGCTTTCAAGAGACCCAGTACTTC	CASSATRFQETQYF
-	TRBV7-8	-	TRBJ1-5	TGTGCCAGCAGCTTCCAGGGCAATCAGCCCCAGCATTTT	CASSFQGNQPQHF
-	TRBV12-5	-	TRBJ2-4	TGTGCTAGTGGTTTGGCTAGCGATTATAAAAACATTCAGTACTTC	CASGLASDYKNIQYF
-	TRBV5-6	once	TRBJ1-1	TGTGCCAGCAGCTTCATGGGCTTGAACACTGAAGCTTTCTTT	CASSFMGLNTEAFF
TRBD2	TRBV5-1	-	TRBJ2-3	TGCGCCAGCAGCGGAGGCGGGAGCACTGATACGCAGTATTTT	CASSGGGSTDTQYF
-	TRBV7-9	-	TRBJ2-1	TGTGCCAGCAGCTTAAAGAAGGTACGGACAGCCAATGAGCAGTTCTTC	CASSLKKVRTANEQFF
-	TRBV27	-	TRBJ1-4	TGTGCCAGCAGTTTATCGGTGCAGGGCGGTGAAAAACTGTTTTTT	CASSLSVQGGEKLFF
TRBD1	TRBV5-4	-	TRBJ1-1	TGTGCCAGCAGCTCCGGACAGGGCGTCGAATACACTGAAGCTTTCTTT	CASSSGQGVEYTEAFF
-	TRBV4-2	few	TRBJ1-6	TGTGCCAGCAGCCAAGTGCCAGGGGAGGGTTCACCCCTCCACTTT	CASSQVPGEGSPLHF
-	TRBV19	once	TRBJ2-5	TGTGCCAGTAGTACAACGGACAGCTCGGGAGAGACCCAGTACTTC	CASSTTDSSGETQYF
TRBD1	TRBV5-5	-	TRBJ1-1	TGTGCCAGCAGCCTCGGGGCAGGGGGCACTGAAGCTTTCTTT	CASSLGAGGTEAFF
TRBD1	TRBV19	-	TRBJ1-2	TGTGCCAGTAGGGACAGGGGGGTTCTCGATGGCTACACCTTC	CASRDRGVLDGYTF
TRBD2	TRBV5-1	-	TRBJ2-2	TGCGCCAGCAGCTTGGGACTAGCGGGACGAAGGACCGGGGAGCTGTTTTTT	CASSLGLAGRRTGELFF
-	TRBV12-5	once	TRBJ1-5	TGTGCTAGTGCCCCGAGCGGGCAGAGCAATCAGCCCCAGCATTTT	CASAPSGQSNQPQHF
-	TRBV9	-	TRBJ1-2	TGTGCCAGCAGCGTAGAGTTGGGGGCGGCCGGCTACACCTTC	CASSVELGAAGYTF
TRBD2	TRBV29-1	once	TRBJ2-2	TGCAGCGTTGGTGGGCTAGCGGGCACCGGGGAGCTGTTTTTT	CSVGGLAGTGELFF
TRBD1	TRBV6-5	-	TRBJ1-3	TGTGCCACCCGGACAGGGGGCGCCGGAAACACCATATATTTT	CATRTGGAGNTIYF
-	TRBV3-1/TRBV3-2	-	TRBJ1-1	TGTGCCAGCAGCCAATGGGGCCCTGAAGCTTTCTTT	CASSQWGPEAFF